The clone carrying this TCR beta chain turned up a few times. Its target is unknown. The data were taken from a study of cytomegalovirus exposure and HLA in healthy donors. Notes on the study in general: Presence/absence analysis assumed near-uniform sequencing depth across donors. The authors listed approximately 150 TCR beta chains as cytomegalovirus-associated. As was reported, the HLA-A and HLA-B alleles of most subjects were accurately predicted from TCR beta sequences. Both high specificity and high sensitivity reportedly marked the classifier's diagnosis of cytomegalovirus status.

Primers included in the PCR were 60 Vbeta and 13 Jbeta primers. This table comes from immunoSEQ multiplex PCR, and its TCRdb copy is limited to in-frame clones, with some not included. Of around 140,000 clones detected, around 80% appear once; the ten largest clones hold around 3%. The sample consisted of PBMCs. The receptor comes from a female donor in good health and CMV-seronegative.

DNA of the CDR3: TGTGCCAGCAGTTCGCAACGGGGGACGGTGAACACTGAAGCTTTCTTT. Encoded protein: CASSSQRGTVNTEAFF. This chain uses TRBV6-5 with TRBJ1-1; D possibly corresponds to TRBD1 (5 bases). The length of the CDR3 is 16 residues. Trimming pared 4 bases from V and 0 bases from J, leaving 15 bases between. CDR1 MNHEY and CDR2 SVGAGI come from the germline V gene.